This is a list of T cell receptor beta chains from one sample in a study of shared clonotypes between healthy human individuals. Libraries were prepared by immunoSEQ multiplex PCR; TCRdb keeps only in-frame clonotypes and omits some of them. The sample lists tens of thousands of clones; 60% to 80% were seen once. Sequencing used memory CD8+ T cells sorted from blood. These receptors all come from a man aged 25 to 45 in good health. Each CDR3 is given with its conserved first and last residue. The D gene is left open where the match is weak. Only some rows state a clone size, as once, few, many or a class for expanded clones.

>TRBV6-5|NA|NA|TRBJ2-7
TGTGCCAGCAGGATGTGGGACGGAGCCTACGAGCAGTACTTC
CASRMWDGAYEQYF
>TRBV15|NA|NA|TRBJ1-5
TGTGCCACCAGCAGAGCTGGAGTTAGCAATCAGCCCCAGCATTTT
CATSRAGVSNQPQHF
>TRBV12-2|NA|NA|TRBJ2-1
TGTGCAAGTCGCTTAGTCTCATCGGGGAGGTACAATGAGCAGTTCTTC
CASRLVSSGRYNEQFF
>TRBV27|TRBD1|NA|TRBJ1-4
TGTGCCAGCAGCATCCGACAGGGCGCAACTAATGAAAAACTGTTTTTT
CASSIRQGATNEKLFF
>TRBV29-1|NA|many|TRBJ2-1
TGCAGCGTCTATAGGACAGACGATGAGCAGTTCTTC
CSVYRTDDEQFF
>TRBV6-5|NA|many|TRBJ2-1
TGTGCCAGCCAGCGCCAGGGGGGGAATGAGCAGTTCTTC
CASQRQGGNEQFF
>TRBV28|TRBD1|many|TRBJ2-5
TGTGCCAGCAGTCCCGCCCGGACAGGGAAGGAGACCCAGTACTTC
CASSPARTGKETQYF
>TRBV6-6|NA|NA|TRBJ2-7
TGTGCCAGCATCGACTCTGGGGCGGACCTACCCTACGAGCAGTACTTC
CASIDSGADLPYEQYF
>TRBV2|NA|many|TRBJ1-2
TGTGCCAGCAGTACCGCTATTTTGACAGAGCTCTCTAACTATGGCTACACCTTC
CASSTAILTELSNYGYTF
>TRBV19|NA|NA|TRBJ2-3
TGTGCCAGTAGTCTTTCTAGCGCCCAAACAGATACGCAGTATTTT
CASSLSSAQTDTQYF
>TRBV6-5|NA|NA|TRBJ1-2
TGTGCCAGCAGTTACTCGAACGGCTATGGCTACACCTTC
CASSYSNGYGYTF
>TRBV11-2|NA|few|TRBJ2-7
TGTGCCAGCAGCTTAATGCGGGATAGAAACTACGAGCAGTACTTC
CASSLMRDRNYEQYF
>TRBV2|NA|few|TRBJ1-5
TGTGCCAGCAGTGTAGCCAGCGGCCATCAGCCCCAGCATTTT
CASSVASGHQPQHF
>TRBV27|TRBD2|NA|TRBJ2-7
TGTGCCAGCAGTTTATCGCTAGCGGGAGTTTCCTACGAGCAGTACTTC
CASSLSLAGVSYEQYF
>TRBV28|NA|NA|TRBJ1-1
TGTGCCAGCAGACAGTGGATAGGGGGTGAAGCTTTCTTT
CASRQWIGGEAFF
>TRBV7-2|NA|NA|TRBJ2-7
TGTGCCAGCAGCAAGACTTTAAGGGGATACGAGCAGTACTTC
CASSKTLRGYEQYF
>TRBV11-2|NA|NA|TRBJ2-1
TGTGCCAGCAGCTTAGCCGGGAGTGAGCAGTTCTTC
CASSLAGSEQFF
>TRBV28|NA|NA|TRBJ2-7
TGTGCCAGCAGGTCCGGGACTTCCTACGAGCAGTACTTC
CASRSGTSYEQYF
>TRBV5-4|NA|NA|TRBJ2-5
TGTGCCAGCAGCTTCCAGGGGTCGGACCAAGAGACCCAGTACTTC
CASSFQGSDQETQYF
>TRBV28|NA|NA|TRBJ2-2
TGTGCCAGCAGTGTGGGGACCCAAGAGGTCGGGGAGCTGTTTTTT
CASSVGTQEVGELFF
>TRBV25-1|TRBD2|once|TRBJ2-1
TGTGCCAGCAGTAGGATAGCGGGAGTTAATGAGCAGTTCTTC
CASSRIAGVNEQFF
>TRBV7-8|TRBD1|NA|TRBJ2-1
TGTGCCAGCATGATTCCGGGACAGGGGTTTGATGAGCAGTTCTTC
CASMIPGQGFDEQFF
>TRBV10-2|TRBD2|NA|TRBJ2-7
TGCGCCAGCAGTGACCTAGCGGGAGAGAGCTCCTACGAGCAGTACTTC
CASSDLAGESSYEQYF
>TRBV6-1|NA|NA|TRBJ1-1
TGTGCCAGCAGTGAAGCGGGCGGGGGTAGGAACACTGAAGCTTTCTTT
CASSEAGGGRNTEAFF
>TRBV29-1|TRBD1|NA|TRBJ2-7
TGCAGCGTTCTCACCGGGACAGGGATCTACGAGCAGTACTTC
CSVLTGTGIYEQYF
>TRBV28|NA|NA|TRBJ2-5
TGTGCCAGCAGTGCAGACGGATCAGGGTACCAAGAGACCCAGTACTTC
CASSADGSGYQETQYF
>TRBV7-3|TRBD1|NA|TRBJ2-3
TGTGCCAGCAGCTCGGGACAGGGAGTCACAGATACGCAGTATTTT
CASSSGQGVTDTQYF
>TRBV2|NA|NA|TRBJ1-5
TGTGCCAGCAGTGACGGGGTAGATAGCAATCAGCCCCAGCATTTT
CASSDGVDSNQPQHF
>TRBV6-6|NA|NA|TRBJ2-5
TGTGCCAGCAGCAAAATTCAAGGGGGCCAAGAGACCCAGTACTTC
CASSKIQGGQETQYF
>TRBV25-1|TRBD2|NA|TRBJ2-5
TGTGCCAGCGGACCCGGGACTAGCGGGCTATCTTACGGTGGGGCCCAGTACTTC
CASGPGTSGLSYGGAQYF
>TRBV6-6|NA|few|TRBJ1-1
TGTGCCAGCAGTTACTCGAGGGAGGGGAACACTGAAGCTTTCTTT
CASSYSREGNTEAFF
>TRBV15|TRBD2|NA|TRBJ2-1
TGTGCCACCAGCAGAGAACTAGCGGGAGGGCCTGTTATGTTCTTC
CATSRELAGGPVMFF
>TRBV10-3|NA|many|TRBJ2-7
TGTGCCATCAGTAGGGACAACTACGAGCAGTACTTC
CAISRDNYEQYF
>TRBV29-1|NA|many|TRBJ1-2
TGCAGCGTGAGGGAAGACTATGGCTACACCTTC
CSVREDYGYTF
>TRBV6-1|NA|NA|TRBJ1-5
TGTGCCAGCAGGTCTGAGGGGGGGGCTTATCAGCCCCAGCATTTT
CASRSEGGAYQPQHF
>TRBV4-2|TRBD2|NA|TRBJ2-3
TGTGCCAGCAGCCAGGGACTAGCGGGAGGGCCCGGTACAGATACGCAGTATTTT
CASSQGLAGGPGTDTQYF
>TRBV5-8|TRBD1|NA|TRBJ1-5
TGTGCCAGCAGCACGAGGACAGGGGGCGCGGGTCAGCCCCAGCATTTT
CASSTRTGGAGQPQHF
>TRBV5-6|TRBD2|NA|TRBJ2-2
TGTGCCAGCAGCTTTAGCGGGAGGAACACCGGGGAGCTGTTTTTT
CASSFSGRNTGELFF
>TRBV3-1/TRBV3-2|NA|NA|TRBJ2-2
TGTGCCAGCAGCCCACGTGTGTTTTTT
CASSPRVFF
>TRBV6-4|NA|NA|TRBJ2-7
TGTGCCAGCAGAGGTACGAGCCACGAGCAGTACTTC
CASRGTSHEQYF
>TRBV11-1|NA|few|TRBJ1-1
TGTGCCAGCAGCTTATCAGTGAACACTGAAGCTTTCTTT
CASSLSVNTEAFF
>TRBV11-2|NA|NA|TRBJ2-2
TGTGCCAGCAGCTTTTTCCGATTTTCCACCGGGGAGCTGTTTTTT
CASSFFRFSTGELFF
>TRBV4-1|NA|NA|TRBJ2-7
TGCGCCAGCAGCCCCCGAGCGGGTAGCTCCTACGAGCAGTACTTC
CASSPRAGSSYEQYF
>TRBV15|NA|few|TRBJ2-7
TGTGCCACCAGCAGAGATTTAAGCTACGAGCAGTACTTC
CATSRDLSYEQYF
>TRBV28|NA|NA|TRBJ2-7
TGTGCCAGCAGTTCAGGTCAACTATACGAGCAGTACTTC
CASSSGQLYEQYF